This TCR beta chain came from a study of CD8 T cells in Susac syndrome. The patients serving as multiple sclerosis controls were treatment-naive. They had stable or active relapsing-remitting disease and fulfilled revised McDonald criteria. Random hexamers primed reverse transcription of roughly 0.45 to 1 ug RNA. The CDR3 of TCR beta was amplified by immunoSEQ multiplex PCR across 54 Vbeta and 13 Jbeta. Via MiXCR, TCRdb re-called the immunoSEQ multiplex PCR reads, giving one row per CDR3 protein. This sample has about 210,000 distinct CDR3 sequences, with roughly 96% found just once. The source of this sequence is a human donor with multiple sclerosis. Sequenced material: CD4+ T cells from PBMCs.

CDR3 in amino acids: CSAARVLADTQYF. As DNA, the CDR3 is TGCAGTGCCGCGAGGGTGTTGGCAGATACGCAGTATTTT. The chain couples TRBV20-1 to TRBJ2-3, with D possibly TRBD2 on 5 matching bases. With 6 bases removed from V and 4 bases from J, the gap between germline ends came to 14 bases. Germline V gene data show CDR1 as DFQATT and CDR2 as SNEGSKA (reference sequence). CDR3 size: 13 residues.